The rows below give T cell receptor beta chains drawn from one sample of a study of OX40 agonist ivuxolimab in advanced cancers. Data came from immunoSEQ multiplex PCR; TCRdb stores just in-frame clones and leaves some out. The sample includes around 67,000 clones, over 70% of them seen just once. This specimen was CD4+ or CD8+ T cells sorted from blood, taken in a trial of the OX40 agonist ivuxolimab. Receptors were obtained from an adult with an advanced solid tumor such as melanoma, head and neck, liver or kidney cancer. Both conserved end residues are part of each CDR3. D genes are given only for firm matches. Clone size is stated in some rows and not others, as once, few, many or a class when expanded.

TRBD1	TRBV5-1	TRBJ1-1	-	CASSPGTGGTEAFF	TGCGCCAGCAGCCCCGGGACAGGGGGAACTGAAGCTTTCTTT
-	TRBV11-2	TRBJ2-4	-	CASSQTLSVEDIQYF	TGTGCCAGCAGCCAAACACTTTCAGTGGAGGACATTCAGTACTTC
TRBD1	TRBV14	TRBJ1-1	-	CASSLDRGDMNTEAFF	TGTGCCAGCAGCCTCGACAGGGGCGATATGAACACTGAAGCTTTCTTT
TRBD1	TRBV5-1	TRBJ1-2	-	CASTRARGLDGYTF	TGCGCCAGCACTCGAGCCAGGGGGCTGGATGGCTACACCTTC
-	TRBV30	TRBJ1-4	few	CAWSRNEKLFF	TGTGCCTGGAGTCGGAATGAAAAACTGTTTTTT
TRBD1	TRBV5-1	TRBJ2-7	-	CASSLRFGQGEHEQYF	TGCGCCAGCAGCTTGAGGTTTGGACAGGGGGAGCACGAGCAGTACTTC
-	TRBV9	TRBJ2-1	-	CASSTTGSGVYGNEQFF	TGTGCCAGCAGCACAACAGGGAGTGGTGTTTACGGCAATGAGCAGTTCTTC
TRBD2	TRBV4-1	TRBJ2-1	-	CASSQHSGGAQSNEQFF	TGCGCCAGCAGCCAACATAGCGGGGGAGCCCAATCCAATGAGCAGTTCTTC
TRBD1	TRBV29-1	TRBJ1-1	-	CSVNRGGTEAFF	TGCAGCGTGAACAGGGGGGGAACTGAAGCTTTCTTT
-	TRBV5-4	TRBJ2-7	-	CASSATGMSEQYF	TGTGCCAGCAGCGCGACTGGGATGTCTGAGCAGTACTTC
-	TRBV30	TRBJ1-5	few	CAWNMGGLNQPQHF	TGTGCCTGGAACATGGGGGGGCTCAATCAGCCCCAGCATTTT
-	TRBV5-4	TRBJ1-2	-	CASSLVGGTTYGYTF	TGTGCCAGCAGCTTGGTAGGGGGGACCACCTATGGCTACACCTTC
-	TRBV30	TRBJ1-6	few	CACAGQYNSPLHF	TGTGCCTGCGCTGGACAGTATAATTCACCCCTCCACTTT
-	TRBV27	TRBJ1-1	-	CASSPSRQAVEAFF	TGTGCCAGCAGCCCCTCTCGTCAAGCAGTTGAAGCTTTCTTT
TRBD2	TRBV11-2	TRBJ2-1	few	CASSVSRGGASFF	TGTGCCAGCAGCGTCAGCCGGGGGGGGGCGTCGTTCTTC
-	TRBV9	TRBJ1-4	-	CASSVGTLTNEKLFF	TGTGCCAGCAGCGTAGGAACATTAACTAATGAAAAACTGTTTTTT
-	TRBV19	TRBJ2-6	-	CASSIGGLSGANVLTF	TGTGCCAGTAGTATTGGGGGGCTCTCTGGGGCCAACGTCCTGACTTTC
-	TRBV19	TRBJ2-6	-	CASSWSNSGANVLTF	TGTGCCAGTAGTTGGTCGAATTCTGGGGCCAACGTCCTGACTTTC
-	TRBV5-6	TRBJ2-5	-	CASSLGLASQETQYF	TGTGCCAGCAGCTTGGGGCTAGCGTCGCAAGAGACCCAGTACTTC
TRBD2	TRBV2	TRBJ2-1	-	CASRQTSGGYNEQFF	TGTGCCAGCAGGCAAACTAGCGGGGGGTACAATGAGCAGTTCTTC
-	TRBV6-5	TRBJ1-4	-	CASEDEKLFF	TGTGCCAGCGAAGATGAAAAACTGTTTTTT
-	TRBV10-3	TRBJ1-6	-	CATRDASSYNSPLHF	TGTGCCACACGGGACGCGAGCTCCTATAATTCACCCCTCCACTTT
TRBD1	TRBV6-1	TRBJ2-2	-	CASRGTGGSWELFF	TGTGCCAGCAGAGGGACAGGGGGCAGTTGGGAGCTGTTTTTT
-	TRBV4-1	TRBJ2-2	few	CASSPRATAYTGELFF	TGCGCCAGCAGCCCCCGGGCCACGGCCTACACCGGGGAGCTGTTTTTT
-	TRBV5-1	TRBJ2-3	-	CASSLGGYNTDTQYF	TGCGCCAGCAGCTTAGGAGGGTACAACACAGATACGCAGTATTTT
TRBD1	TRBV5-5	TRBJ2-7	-	CASSLNPGQGSYEQYF	TGTGCCAGCAGCTTGAATCCGGGACAGGGCTCCTACGAGCAGTACTTC
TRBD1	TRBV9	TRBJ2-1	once	CASSERDRPYNEQFF	TGTGCCAGCAGCGAGAGGGACAGACCCTACAATGAGCAGTTCTTC
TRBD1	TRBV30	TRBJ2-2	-	CARQRDRANTGELFF	TGTGCCCGCCAGAGGGACAGGGCGAACACCGGGGAGCTGTTTTTT
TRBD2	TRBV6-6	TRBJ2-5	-	CASTLVGGGNQETQYF	TGTGCCAGCACCCTTGTCGGCGGGGGGAACCAAGAGACCCAGTACTTC